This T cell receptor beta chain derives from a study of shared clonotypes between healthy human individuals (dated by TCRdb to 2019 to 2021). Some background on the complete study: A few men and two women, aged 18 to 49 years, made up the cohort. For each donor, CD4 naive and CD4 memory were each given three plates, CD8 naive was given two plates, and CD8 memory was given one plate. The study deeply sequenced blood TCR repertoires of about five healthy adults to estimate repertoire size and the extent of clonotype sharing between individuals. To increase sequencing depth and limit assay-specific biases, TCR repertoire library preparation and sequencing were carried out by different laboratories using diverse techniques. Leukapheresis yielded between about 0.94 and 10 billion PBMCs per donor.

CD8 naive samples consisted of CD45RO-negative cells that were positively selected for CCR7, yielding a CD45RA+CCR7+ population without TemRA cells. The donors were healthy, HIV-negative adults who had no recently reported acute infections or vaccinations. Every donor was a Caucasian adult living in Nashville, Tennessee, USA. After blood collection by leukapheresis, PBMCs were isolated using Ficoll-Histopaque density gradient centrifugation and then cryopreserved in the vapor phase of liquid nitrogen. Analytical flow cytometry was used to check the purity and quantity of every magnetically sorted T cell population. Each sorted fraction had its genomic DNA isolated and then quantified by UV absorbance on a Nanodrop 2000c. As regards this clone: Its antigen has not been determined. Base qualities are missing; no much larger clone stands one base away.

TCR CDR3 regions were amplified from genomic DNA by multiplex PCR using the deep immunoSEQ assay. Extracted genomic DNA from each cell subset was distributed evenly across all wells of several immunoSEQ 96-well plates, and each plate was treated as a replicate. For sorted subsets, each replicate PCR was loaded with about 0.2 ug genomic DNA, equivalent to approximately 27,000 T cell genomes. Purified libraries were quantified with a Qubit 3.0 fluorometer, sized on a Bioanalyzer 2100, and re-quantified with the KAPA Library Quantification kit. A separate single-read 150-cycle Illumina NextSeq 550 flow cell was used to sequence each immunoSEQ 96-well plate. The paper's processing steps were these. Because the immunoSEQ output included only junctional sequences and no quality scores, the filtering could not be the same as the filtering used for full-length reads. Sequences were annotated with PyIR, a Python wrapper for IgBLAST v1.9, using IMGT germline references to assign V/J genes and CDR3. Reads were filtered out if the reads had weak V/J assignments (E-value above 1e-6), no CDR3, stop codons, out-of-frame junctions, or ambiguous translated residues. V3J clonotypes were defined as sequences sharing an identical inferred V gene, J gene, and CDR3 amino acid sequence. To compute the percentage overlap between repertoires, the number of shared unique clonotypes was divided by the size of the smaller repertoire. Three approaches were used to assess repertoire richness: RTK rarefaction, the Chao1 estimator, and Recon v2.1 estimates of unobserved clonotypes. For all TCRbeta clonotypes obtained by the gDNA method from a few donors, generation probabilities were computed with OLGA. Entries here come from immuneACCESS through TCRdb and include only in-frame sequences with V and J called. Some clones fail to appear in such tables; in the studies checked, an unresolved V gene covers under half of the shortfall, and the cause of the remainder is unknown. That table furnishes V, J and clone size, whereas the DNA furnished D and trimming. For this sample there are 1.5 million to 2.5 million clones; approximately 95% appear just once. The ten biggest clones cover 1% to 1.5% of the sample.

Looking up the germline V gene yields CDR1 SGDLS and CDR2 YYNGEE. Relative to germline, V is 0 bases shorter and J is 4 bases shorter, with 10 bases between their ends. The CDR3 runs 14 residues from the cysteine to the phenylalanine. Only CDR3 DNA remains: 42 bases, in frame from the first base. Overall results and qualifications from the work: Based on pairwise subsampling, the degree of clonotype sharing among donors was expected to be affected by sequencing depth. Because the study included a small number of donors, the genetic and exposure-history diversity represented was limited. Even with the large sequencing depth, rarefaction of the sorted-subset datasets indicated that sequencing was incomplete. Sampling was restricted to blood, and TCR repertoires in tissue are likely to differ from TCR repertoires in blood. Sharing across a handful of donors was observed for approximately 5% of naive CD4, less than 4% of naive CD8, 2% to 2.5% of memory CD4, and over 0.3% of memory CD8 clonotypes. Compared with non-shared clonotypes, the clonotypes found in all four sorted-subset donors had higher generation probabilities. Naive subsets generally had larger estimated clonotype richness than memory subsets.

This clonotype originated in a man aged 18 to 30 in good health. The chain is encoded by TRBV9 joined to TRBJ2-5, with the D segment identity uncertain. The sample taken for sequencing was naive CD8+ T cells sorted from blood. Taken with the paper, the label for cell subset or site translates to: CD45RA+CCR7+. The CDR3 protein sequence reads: CASSVDGYRETQYF. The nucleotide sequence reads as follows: TGTGCCAGCAGCGTAGATGGGTATCGAGAGACCCAGTACTTC.